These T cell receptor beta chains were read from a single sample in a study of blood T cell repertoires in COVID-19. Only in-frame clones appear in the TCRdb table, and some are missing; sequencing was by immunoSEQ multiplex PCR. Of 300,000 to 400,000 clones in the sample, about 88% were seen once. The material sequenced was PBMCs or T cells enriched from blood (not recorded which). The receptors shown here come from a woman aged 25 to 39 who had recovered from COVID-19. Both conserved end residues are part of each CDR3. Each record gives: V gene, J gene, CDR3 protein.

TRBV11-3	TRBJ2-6	CASSPGGSGANVLTF
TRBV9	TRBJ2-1	CASSVGGRTGVNEQFF
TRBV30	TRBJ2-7	CAWATGQGYEQYF
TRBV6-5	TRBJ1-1	CASSPRTGGNTEAFF
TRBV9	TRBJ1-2	CASSVGGGEANYGYTF
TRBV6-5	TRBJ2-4	CASSYPGGSKNIQYF
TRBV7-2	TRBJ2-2	CASSDREVTGELFF
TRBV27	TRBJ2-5	CASSSGLAGGQETQYF
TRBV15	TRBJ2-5	CATSRGGQETQYF
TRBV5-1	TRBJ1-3	CASSSDTGNTIYF
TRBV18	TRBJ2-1	CATEAGISYNEQFF
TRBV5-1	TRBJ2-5	CASSYSGGRETQYF
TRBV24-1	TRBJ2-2	CATSDLAGDSTGELFF
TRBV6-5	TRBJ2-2	CASKTQGITGELFF
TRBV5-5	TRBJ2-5	CASSSGLAGGQETQYF
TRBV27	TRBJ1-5	CASSPNGRDNQPQHF
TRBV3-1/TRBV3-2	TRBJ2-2	CASSQEVDYNTGELFF
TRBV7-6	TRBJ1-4	CASSLGAGGAEKLFF
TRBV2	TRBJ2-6	CASSVSSGANVLTF
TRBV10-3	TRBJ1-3	CAITPGDRAGNTIYF
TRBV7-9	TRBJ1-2	CASRPWDTNNYGYTF
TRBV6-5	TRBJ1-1	CASSYRGQGANTEAFF
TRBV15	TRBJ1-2	CATRIGGMGPSYGYTF
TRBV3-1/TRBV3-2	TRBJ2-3	CASVNSPGQEADTQYF
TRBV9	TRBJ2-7	CASSVGQGVDYEQYF
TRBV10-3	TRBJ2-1	CAISESTGQGEQFF
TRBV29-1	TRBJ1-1	CSVVGTEAFF
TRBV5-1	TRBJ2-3	CASSRSSSNNGVTQYF
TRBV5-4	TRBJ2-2	CASSSGTGNTGELFF
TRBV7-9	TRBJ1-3	CASSFDISGNTIYF
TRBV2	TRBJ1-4	CASTVGTGSEKLFF
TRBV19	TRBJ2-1	CASRRDRTTEQFF
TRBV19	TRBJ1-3	CASSPPPGGASGNTIYF
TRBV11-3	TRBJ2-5	CASSPNSGLAETQYF
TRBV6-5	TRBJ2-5	CASTQGTSRETQYF
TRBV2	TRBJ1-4	CASSGTGGRGEKLFF
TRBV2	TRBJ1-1	CASSGGHQNTEAFF
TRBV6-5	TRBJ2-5	CASSFEDRQETQYF
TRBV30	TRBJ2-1	CAWSDYRGRGNEQFF
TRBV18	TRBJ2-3	CASSPEAPSAADTQYF
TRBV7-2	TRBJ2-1	CASSPPGTGGLDEQFF
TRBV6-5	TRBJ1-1	CASRVPGVNTEAFF
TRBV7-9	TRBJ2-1	CASSLAGPPYNEQFF
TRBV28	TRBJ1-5	CASSFLYSNQPQHF
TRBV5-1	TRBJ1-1	CASSLTRSLTEAFF
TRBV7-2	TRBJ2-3	CASSPGQGASSTQYF
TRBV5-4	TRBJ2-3	CASSLEQGADTQYF
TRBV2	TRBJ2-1	CASSEAFGTDYNEQFF
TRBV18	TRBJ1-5	CASSPGTQGSSNQPQHF
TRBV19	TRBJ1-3	CASSIVPPGQGAGNTIYF
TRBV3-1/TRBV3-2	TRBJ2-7	CASSPASPGDHEQYF
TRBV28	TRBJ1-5	CASTATGTSNQPQHF
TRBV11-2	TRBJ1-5	CASSQPLRTGVDQPQHF
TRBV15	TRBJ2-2	CATSRRPHTGGDTGELFF